The rows below give T cell receptor beta chains drawn from one sample of a study of blood T cell repertoires in COVID-19. Clones were read by immunoSEQ multiplex PCR, and TCRdb kept only the in-frame ones, dropping some. The data contain under 500,000 clones, 87% of them singletons. What was sequenced was PBMCs or T cells enriched from blood (not recorded which). These receptors were taken from a woman in her late teens or twenties with acute COVID-19. The CDR3 runs from the conserved cysteine through the conserved F or W. D genes are given only for firm matches. Clone size appears in some rows only: once, few, many, or a class for an expanded clone.

len,j_gene,d_gene,v_gene,abundance,CDR3nt,CDR3aa
14,TRBJ2-1,NA,TRBV4-1,NA,TGCGCCAGCAGCCAAGATAACAGTAACAATGAGCAGTTCTTC,CASSQDNSNNEQFF
11,TRBJ1-1,NA,TRBV29-1,few,TGCAGCGTTGTGAGAAACACTGAAGCTTTCTTT,CSVVRNTEAFF
14,TRBJ2-7,NA,TRBV2,NA,TGTGCCAGCAGTGAAGCGCGGCACCCCTACGAGCAGTACTTC,CASSEARHPYEQYF
15,TRBJ2-1,TRBD2,TRBV12-5,NA,TGTGCTAGTGGTTCTAGCGGGAGGGGGTTAAATGAGCAGTTCTTC,CASGSSGRGLNEQFF
12,TRBJ2-3,TRBD2,TRBV28,once,TGTGCCACCGCGGGAGTCTCAGATACGCAGTATTTT,CATAGVSDTQYF
16,TRBJ2-3,TRBD1,TRBV5-4,NA,TGTGCCAGCAGCCCCGGGACAGGTCAGCTATCAGATACGCAGTATTTT,CASSPGTGQLSDTQYF
12,TRBJ1-5,TRBD1,TRBV12-3/TRBV12-4,NA,TGTGCCAGCAGTTTAGGACAGGGGGCCCAGCATTTT,CASSLGQGAQHF
16,TRBJ2-3,NA,TRBV25-1,NA,TGTGCCAGCAGTGAAAGAAGGGGGGGAGGGAGATATACGCAGTATTTT,CASSERRGGGRYTQYF
15,TRBJ2-7,TRBD2,TRBV28,NA,TGTGCCAGCAGTCTAACCGGGACTAGCGGCTACGAGCAGTACTTC,CASSLTGTSGYEQYF
15,TRBJ2-7,TRBD2,TRBV7-2,once,TGTGCCAGCAGCGCCGGACTAAGCGGGGTGTACGAGCAGTACTTC,CASSAGLSGVYEQYF
14,TRBJ1-2,NA,TRBV2,few,TGTGCCAGCAGTAACCCGGGAGATTCCTTTGGCTACACCTTC,CASSNPGDSFGYTF
12,TRBJ2-7,NA,TRBV12-5,few,TGTGCTAGTGGCACTATTATGGGCGAGCAGTACTTC,CASGTIMGEQYF
15,TRBJ1-2,NA,TRBV18,NA,TGTGCCAGCTCACCACCCGGACAGCCTAACTATGGCTACACCTTC,CASSPPGQPNYGYTF
14,TRBJ2-1,NA,TRBV12-1,NA,TGTGCCAGCCTTCCGGGATACGGGTACAATGAGCAGTTCTTC,CASLPGYGYNEQFF
14,TRBJ1-1,NA,TRBV25-1,NA,TGTGCCAGCAGTGAGGAGGGAGTGAACACTGAAGCTTTCTTT,CASSEEGVNTEAFF
13,TRBJ2-7,TRBD2,TRBV29-1,once,TGCAGCGTTAAGACTAGCGGGAGTCACGAGCAGTACTTC,CSVKTSGSHEQYF
16,TRBJ2-3,TRBD2,TRBV5-1,NA,TGCGCCAGCAGCTTACGTCCTAGCGGAAGCACAGATACGCAGTATTTT,CASSLRPSGSTDTQYF
14,TRBJ1-6,TRBD1,TRBV5-6,NA,TGTGCCAGCAGATCGGACAGGGCAAATTCACCCCTCCACTTT,CASRSDRANSPLHF
13,TRBJ2-7,NA,TRBV6-5,NA,TGTGCCAGCAGCTCATTCGGACTTGGCCGGGGGTACTTC,CASSSFGLGRGYF
12,TRBJ1-1,NA,TRBV28,once,TGTGCCAGCAGTCTAAAAGACAGGGAAGCTTTCTTT,CASSLKDREAFF
12,TRBJ1-2,NA,TRBV6-5,NA,TGTGCCAGCAGTTACTGGGGGGATGGCTACACCTTC,CASSYWGDGYTF
16,TRBJ1-5,TRBD1,TRBV18,NA,TGTGCCAGCTCACCAGGCGCAGGGGGTTACGGTCAGCCCCAGCATTTT,CASSPGAGGYGQPQHF
15,TRBJ1-1,NA,TRBV5-1,NA,TGCGCCAGCAGCCTAGGCCCTGATGACCAGCCTGAAGCTTTCTTT,CASSLGPDDQPEAFF
15,TRBJ1-3,NA,TRBV9,once,TGTGCCAGCAGCGTCAACACAGCTTCTGGAAACACCATATATTTT,CASSVNTASGNTIYF
14,TRBJ2-1,TRBD1,TRBV5-1,NA,TGCGCCAGCAGCTTAAGGACAGGTTTGAGTGAGCAGTTCTTC,CASSLRTGLSEQFF
13,TRBJ2-5,NA,TRBV5-1,NA,TGCGCCAGCAGCTACGGGGGAGGAGAGACCCAGTACTTC,CASSYGGGETQYF
14,TRBJ1-1,NA,TRBV3-1/TRBV3-2,NA,TGTGCCAGCAGACGGACAGCTCCGAACACTGAAGCTTTCTTT,CASRRTAPNTEAFF
16,TRBJ2-3,TRBD2,TRBV18,NA,TGTGCCAGCTCACCAGGACTAGCGGGGGGCACAGATACGCAGTATTTT,CASSPGLAGGTDTQYF
16,TRBJ2-3,TRBD2,TRBV3-1/TRBV3-2,NA,TGTGCCAGCAGCCAGCCTAGCGGGAGTGGCACAGATACGCAGTATTTT,CASSQPSGSGTDTQYF
19,TRBJ1-3,TRBD1,TRBV7-9,few,TGTGCCAGCAGCGAAACCCATAGGAGACAGGGACCCTCTGGAAACACCATATATTTT,CASSETHRRQGPSGNTIYF
15,TRBJ2-1,TRBD2,TRBV10-1,NA,TGCGCCAGCAGTGAATCTAGCGGGATTAACAATGAGCAGTTCTTC,CASSESSGINNEQFF
16,TRBJ2-2,TRBD1,TRBV5-8,NA,TGTGCCAGCAGACCCGAGGACAGGGGGCCCACCGGGGAGCTGTTTTTT,CASRPEDRGPTGELFF
16,TRBJ2-3,TRBD2,TRBV7-9,NA,TGTGCCAGCAGCCCCGGACTAGCGGTTAGCACAGATACGCAGTATTTT,CASSPGLAVSTDTQYF
14,TRBJ1-2,TRBD1,TRBV2,NA,TGTGCCAGCCCTGACAGGGGGCTATGGTATGGCTACACCTTC,CASPDRGLWYGYTF
14,TRBJ2-2,NA,TRBV10-3,NA,TGTGCCATCAGTGCAGAGGGGAACACCGGGGAGCTGTTTTTT,CAISAEGNTGELFF
13,TRBJ2-5,NA,TRBV7-9,NA,TGTGCCAGCAGCTCAGGGGTGGAAGAGACCCAGTACTTC,CASSSGVEETQYF
14,TRBJ1-1,TRBD1,TRBV2,NA,TGTGCCAGCAGGGGAGACAGGGGAGGCACTGAAGCTTTCTTT,CASRGDRGGTEAFF
17,TRBJ2-3,TRBD2,TRBV19,NA,TGTGCCAGTAGTATAACTAGCGGGGGCCTGCCCTCCGATACGCAGTATTTT,CASSITSGGLPSDTQYF
18,TRBJ2-3,NA,TRBV4-1,NA,TGCGCCAGCAGCCAACTGTTTCTAGCGCCCTCTAGCACAGATACGCAGTATTTT,CASSQLFLAPSSTDTQYF
15,TRBJ1-4,TRBD1,TRBV13,NA,TGTGCCAGCAGCATACAGACAGGGGAGAGTGAAAAACTGTTTTTT,CASSIQTGESEKLFF
14,TRBJ1-2,NA,TRBV9,NA,TGTGCCAGCAGCGTAGAAGGGGCCTCCTATGGCTACACCTTC,CASSVEGASYGYTF
12,TRBJ1-1,NA,TRBV7-9,NA,TGTGCCAGCAGCTTAGGCAGGGCGGAAGCTTTCTTT,CASSLGRAEAFF
15,TRBJ2-3,NA,TRBV24-1,NA,TGTGCCACCAGTGATACACAGGGATTCACAGATACGCAGTATTTT,CATSDTQGFTDTQYF
15,TRBJ2-7,TRBD1,TRBV7-7,NA,TGTGCTAGCAGCCAAGGGACAGGGGTGAGGAACGAGCAGTACTTC,CASSQGTGVRNEQYF
15,TRBJ1-2,NA,TRBV5-1,NA,TGCGCCAGCAGCTTGGGAGGCAGGGCGTCAGGTGGCTACACCTTC,CASSLGGRASGGYTF
15,TRBJ2-3,NA,TRBV7-2,NA,TGTGCCAGCAGCGGAGGATATCTCAGCACAGATACGCAGTATTTT,CASSGGYLSTDTQYF
17,TRBJ1-6,TRBD1,TRBV5-1,NA,TGCGCCAGCAGCCCGACAGGGGATAGCTCCTATAATTCACCCCTCCACTTT,CASSPTGDSSYNSPLHF
14,TRBJ2-1,TRBD1,TRBV2,once,TGTGCCAGCAGTGACGGACAGGGGGCCTATGAGCAGTTCTTC,CASSDGQGAYEQFF
12,TRBJ1-2,NA,TRBV12-3/TRBV12-4,NA,TGTGCCAGCCAGGGCGGCAACTATGGCTACACCTTC,CASQGGNYGYTF
14,TRBJ2-3,TRBD2,TRBV19,NA,TGTGCCAGTAGTAGCGGGAGAAATACAGATACGCAGTATTTT,CASSSGRNTDTQYF
14,TRBJ1-4,TRBD1,TRBV10-3,NA,TGTGCCATCAGTCCCGGGACAGGGGGTGAAAAACTGTTTTTT,CAISPGTGGEKLFF
18,TRBJ1-5,NA,TRBV4-1,once,TGCGCCAGCAGCCAAGACGCGGGATTGGGCAGGTTGGAACAGCCCCAGCATTTT,CASSQDAGLGRLEQPQHF